The rows below give T cell receptor beta chains drawn from one sample of a study of T cells after yellow fever vaccination. TCRdb itself ran the 5' RACE reads through MiXCR, one entry per CDR3 protein. The sample consists of 120,000 or so distinct CDR3 sequences, nearly 15% of them appearing once. The material was CD8+ T cells sorted from PBMCs, obtained 5 days after the yellow fever booster vaccination. The source of these receptors is a man between 18 and 29 years old who received the YFV17D yellow fever vaccine. Each CDR3 is given with its conserved first and last residue. The D gene is left open where the match is weak. The listing skips clone size in some rows; elsewhere it reads once, few, many or a size class.

j_call	v_call	d_call	clone_size	cdr3_aa	cdr3_nt
TRBJ2-2	TRBV7-2	TRBD2	-	CASAARRGDTGELFF	TGTGCCAGCGCCGCGCGGCGGGGGGACACCGGGGAGCTGTTTTTT
TRBJ2-3	TRBV7-9	-	-	CASSPTSTDTQYF	TGTGCCAGCAGCCCAACTAGCACAGATACGCAGTATTTT
TRBJ1-1	TRBV27	TRBD1	few	CASTGQGNTEAFF	TGTGCCAGCACGGGACAGGGGAACACTGAAGCTTTCTTT
TRBJ2-5	TRBV6-5	-	few	CASSYAAVGLSTQYF	TGTGCCAGCAGTTACGCAGCCGTCGGCCTTTCGACCCAGTACTTC
TRBJ1-4	TRBV6-5	-	-	CASSQSAGRARPEKLFF	TGTGCCAGCAGTCAGTCAGCAGGGCGGGCGCGGCCTGAAAAACTGTTTTTT
TRBJ2-7	TRBV13	-	-	CASSLEPGLYEQYF	TGTGCCAGCAGCTTAGAGCCGGGACTTTACGAGCAGTACTTC
TRBJ2-2	TRBV5-1	-	-	CASSLAGGPNPNTGELFF	TGCGCCAGCAGCTTGGCCGGGGGCCCTAACCCGAACACCGGGGAGCTGTTTTTT
TRBJ1-2	TRBV19	TRBD1	-	CASKGTGNGRPNYGYTF	TGTGCCAGTAAAGGGACAGGGAACGGACGGCCCAACTATGGCTACACCTTC
TRBJ1-4	TRBV29-1	-	few	CSVEGAEKLFF	TGCAGCGTTGAAGGAGCGGAAAAACTGTTTTTT
TRBJ2-2	TRBV12-5	-	-	CASGLVLHTGELFF	TGTGCTAGTGGTTTGGTATTGCACACCGGGGAGCTGTTTTTT
TRBJ2-2	TRBV29-1	-	many	CSVESRQNTGELFF	TGCAGCGTTGAAAGCAGACAAAACACCGGGGAGCTGTTTTTT
TRBJ2-1	TRBV5-5	-	few	CASSFWVSSYNEQFF	TGTGCCAGCAGCTTCTGGGTTAGCTCCTACAATGAGCAGTTCTTC
TRBJ1-5	TRBV5-5	TRBD1	-	CASGQGAYSNQPQHF	TGTGCCAGCGGACAGGGGGCATATAGCAATCAGCCCCAGCATTTT
TRBJ1-3	TRBV9	-	-	CASSVDVDSSGNTIYF	TGTGCCAGCAGCGTAGACGTAGACAGCTCTGGAAACACCATATATTTT
TRBJ2-7	TRBV20-1	TRBD1	-	CSARDWRTGLEQYF	TGCAGTGCTAGAGATTGGCGGACAGGGTTAGAGCAGTACTTC
TRBJ1-2	TRBV29-1	-	few	CSVVTAAGKGYTF	TGCAGCGTTGTCACCGCGGCAGGGAAAGGCTACACCTTC
TRBJ1-2	TRBV4-1	-	few	CASSQEAGSGYGYTF	TGCGCCAGCAGCCAAGAGGCAGGGTCGGGCTATGGCTACACCTTC
TRBJ1-5	TRBV4-1	TRBD1	-	CASSQRTGSGNQPQHF	TGCGCCAGCAGCCAACGGACAGGTTCAGGGAATCAGCCCCAGCATTTT
TRBJ1-1	TRBV29-1	TRBD1	once	CSADRGGRGFF	TGCAGCGCCGACAGGGGTGGAAGGGGTTTCTTT
TRBJ1-2	TRBV7-2	TRBD1	-	CASSLRDSYGYTF	TGTGCCAGCAGCTTAAGGGACAGCTATGGCTACACCTTC
TRBJ1-2	TRBV6-6	TRBD1	many	CAVPQGADGYTF	TGTGCCGTACCCCAGGGGGCGGATGGCTACACCTTC
TRBJ2-7	TRBV12-5	-	many	CASGFRLDEQYF	TGTGCTAGTGGTTTTAGGTTGGACGAGCAGTACTTC
TRBJ2-2	TRBV5-1	-	-	CASSLSGSATGELFF	TGCGCCAGCAGCTTGAGCGGATCCGCCACCGGGGAGCTGTTTTTT
TRBJ1-1	TRBV18	TRBD1	-	CASSLSWTGNTEAFF	TGTGCCAGCTCACTAAGCTGGACAGGAAACACTGAAGCTTTCTTT
TRBJ2-7	TRBV30	-	-	CAWSAKNGTPTYEQYF	TGTGCCTGGAGTGCAAAAAACGGGACTCCCACCTACGAGCAGTACTTC
TRBJ2-2	TRBV9	-	few	CASSPWDIHTGELFF	TGTGCCAGCAGCCCATGGGACATTCACACCGGGGAGCTGTTTTTT
TRBJ2-1	TRBV19	-	-	CASSILRPRVNEQFF	TGTGCCAGTAGTATCCTTCGACCCAGGGTCAATGAGCAGTTCTTC
TRBJ2-1	TRBV4-1	-	few	CASSQDAVYRDNEQFF	TGCGCCAGCAGCCAAGATGCGGTGTACAGGGATAATGAGCAGTTCTTC
TRBJ2-2	TRBV15	-	few	CATSRDSAGTGELFF	TGTGCCACCAGCAGAGATTCTGCGGGGACCGGGGAGCTGTTTTTT
TRBJ2-7	TRBV7-2	TRBD1	few	CASGSGTGEYEQYF	TGTGCCAGCGGCTCCGGGACAGGGGAATACGAGCAGTACTTC
TRBJ1-1	TRBV15	-	-	CATSREGGRRNTEAFF	TGTGCCACCAGCAGGGAGGGGGGCAGGCGGAACACTGAAGCTTTCTTT
TRBJ1-4	TRBV7-9	-	-	CASSLQENEKLFF	TGTGCCAGCAGCTTACAGGAGAATGAAAAACTGTTTTTT
TRBJ1-2	TRBV11-2	TRBD1	few	CASSFPRQGCTF	TGTGCCAGCAGCTTCCCCCGACAGGGTTGCACCTTC
TRBJ1-1	TRBV4-3	TRBD1	few	CASSQGLTGADTEAFF	TGCGCCAGCAGCCAAGGTTTGACAGGGGCGGACACTGAAGCTTTCTTT
TRBJ2-7	TRBV4-1	-	few	CASSQQGAYEQYF	TGCGCCAGCAGCCAGCAGGGTGCCTACGAGCAGTACTTC
TRBJ1-5	TRBV20-1	-	-	CSARGAGGWGQPQHF	TGCAGTGCTAGGGGTGCAGGAGGGTGGGGTCAGCCCCAGCATTTT
TRBJ1-6	TRBV27	-	few	CASSPTVTGNSPLHF	TGTGCCAGCAGTCCCACGGTAACCGGGAATTCACCCCTCCACTTT
TRBJ2-1	TRBV20-1	TRBD2	-	CSARDPAGGYNEQFF	TGCAGTGCTAGAGATCCGGCGGGGGGTTACAATGAGCAGTTCTTC
TRBJ2-5	TRBV12-3/TRBV12-4	TRBD1	-	CASSLGAAHRGLF	TGTGCCAGCAGTTTAGGGGCTGCGCACAGGGGGCTCTTC
TRBJ2-2	TRBV5-4	-	-	CASSYSFNTGELFF	TGTGCCAGCAGCTACTCCTTCAACACCGGGGAGCTGTTTTTT
TRBJ2-7	TRBV5-4	TRBD1	-	CASSFAGQGYEQYF	TGTGCCAGCAGCTTCGCGGGACAGGGCTACGAGCAGTACTTC
TRBJ2-5	TRBV10-3	-	few	CAISETLAQETQYF	TGTGCCATCAGTGAGACGTTGGCACAAGAGACCCAGTACTTC
TRBJ1-5	TRBV4-1	-	-	CASRGGGGNQPQHF	TGCGCCAGCAGGGGGGGGGGCGGCAATCAGCCCCAGCATTTT
TRBJ1-1	TRBV4-3	-	few	CASSLETALGGTEAFF	TGCGCCAGCAGCCTAGAGACGGCCCTAGGGGGAACTGAAGCTTTCTTT
TRBJ2-1	TRBV6-6	TRBD2	few	CASSPSGRGVGEQFF	TGTGCCAGCAGTCCCTCCGGGCGGGGGGTTGGTGAGCAGTTCTTC
TRBJ2-7	TRBV7-6	TRBD2	few	CASSHGTSGVEQYF	TGTGCCAGCAGCCACGGGACTAGCGGGGTCGAGCAGTACTTC
TRBJ2-1	TRBV7-9	TRBD1	-	CASTSNSVLRQGNEQFF	TGTGCCAGCACCTCTAACTCCGTATTGAGACAGGGCAATGAGCAGTTCTTC
TRBJ2-3	TRBV3-1	-	few	CASSQGGGADTQYF	TGTGCCAGCAGCCAAGGGGGGGGCGCAGATACGCAGTATTTT
TRBJ2-7	TRBV4-1	TRBD1	many	CASSTPTGTLAEQYF	TGCGCCAGCAGCACCCCGACAGGGACCCTCGCGGAGCAGTACTTC
TRBJ2-5	TRBV4-1	-	-	CASSPRHYQETQYF	TGCGCCAGCAGCCCACGACACTACCAAGAGACCCAGTACTTC
TRBJ2-7	TRBV15	-	few	CATKRKGRGYEQYF	TGTGCCACCAAAAGGAAGGGGCGCGGGTACGAGCAGTACTTC
TRBJ2-5	TRBV7-2	TRBD2	few	CASSLAVGSGGAILETQYF	TGTGCCAGCAGCTTAGCCGTCGGAAGCGGGGGGGCCATTTTAGAGACCCAGTACTTC
TRBJ2-1	TRBV9	-	-	CASSVIGITPPDEQFF	TGTGCCAGCAGCGTGATAGGGATTACTCCGCCGGATGAGCAGTTCTTC
TRBJ1-5	TRBV30	-	many	CAWSEGSPPQHF	TGTGCCTGGAGTGAGGGATCTCCGCCCCAGCATTTT